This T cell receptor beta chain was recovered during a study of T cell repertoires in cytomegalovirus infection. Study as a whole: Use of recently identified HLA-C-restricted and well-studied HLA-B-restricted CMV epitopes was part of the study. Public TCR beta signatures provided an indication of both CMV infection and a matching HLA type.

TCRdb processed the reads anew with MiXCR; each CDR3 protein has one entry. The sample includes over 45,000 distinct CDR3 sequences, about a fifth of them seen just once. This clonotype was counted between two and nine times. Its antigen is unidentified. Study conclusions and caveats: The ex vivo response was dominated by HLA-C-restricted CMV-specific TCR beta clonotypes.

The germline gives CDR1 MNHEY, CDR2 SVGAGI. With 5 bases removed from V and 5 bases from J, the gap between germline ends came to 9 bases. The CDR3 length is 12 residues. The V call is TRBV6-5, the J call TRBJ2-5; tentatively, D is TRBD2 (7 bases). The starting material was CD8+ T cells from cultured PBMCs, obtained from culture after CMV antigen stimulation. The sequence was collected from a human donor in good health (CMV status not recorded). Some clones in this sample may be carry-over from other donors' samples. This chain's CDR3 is CASSGGAETQYF. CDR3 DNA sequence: TGTGCCAGCAGTGGGGGGGCCGAGACCCAGTACTTC.